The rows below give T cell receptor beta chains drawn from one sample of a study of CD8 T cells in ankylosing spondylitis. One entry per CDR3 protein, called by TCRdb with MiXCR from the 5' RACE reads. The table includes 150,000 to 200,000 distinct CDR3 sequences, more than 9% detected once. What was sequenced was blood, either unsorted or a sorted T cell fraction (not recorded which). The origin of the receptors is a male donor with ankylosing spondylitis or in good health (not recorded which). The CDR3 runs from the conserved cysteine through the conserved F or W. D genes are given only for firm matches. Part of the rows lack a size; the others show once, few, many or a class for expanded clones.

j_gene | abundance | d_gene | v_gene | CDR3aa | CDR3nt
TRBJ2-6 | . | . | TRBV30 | CAWSVGTGANVLTF | TGTGCCTGGAGTGTCGGGACAGGGGCCAACGTCCTGACTTTC
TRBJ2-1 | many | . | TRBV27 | CASSLYGRNEQFF | TGTGCCAGCAGTTTATACGGTCGGAATGAGCAGTTCTTC
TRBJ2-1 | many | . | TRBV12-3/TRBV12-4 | CASRLKNNEQFF | TGTGCCAGCAGACTCAAGAACAATGAGCAGTTCTTC
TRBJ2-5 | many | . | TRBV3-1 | CASSQGNLGGTQYF | TGTGCCAGCAGCCAAGGAAACTTGGGAGGGACCCAGTACTTC
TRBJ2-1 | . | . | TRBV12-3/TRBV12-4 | CASRRGLSYNEQFF | TGTGCCAGCAGGAGGGGCCTCTCCTACAATGAGCAGTTCTTC
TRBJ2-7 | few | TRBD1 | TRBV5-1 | CASSGEAGTGRSEQYF | TGCGCCAGCAGTGGGGAAGCCGGGACAGGGCGCTCCGAGCAGTACTTC
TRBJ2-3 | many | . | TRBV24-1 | CATSDLGITDTQYF | TGTGCCACCAGTGATTTAGGGATCACAGATACGCAGTATTTT
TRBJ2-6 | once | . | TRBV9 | CASSASPDRPSGANVLTF | TGTGCCAGCAGCGCGTCACCCGACCGACCCTCTGGGGCCAACGTCCTGACTTTC
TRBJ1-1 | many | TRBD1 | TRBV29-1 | CSASGGAANTEAFF | TGCAGCGCCTCAGGGGGGGCGGCGAACACTGAAGCTTTCTTT
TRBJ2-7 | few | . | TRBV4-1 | CASSLKAGGTTRTGTGYF | TGCGCCAGCAGCCTCAAAGCCGGGGGAACGACTAGAACGGGCACAGGGTACTTC
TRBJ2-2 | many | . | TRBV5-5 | CASSWTGTGELFF | TGTGCCAGCAGTTGGACTGGCACCGGGGAGCTGTTTTTT
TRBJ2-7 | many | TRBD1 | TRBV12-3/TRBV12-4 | CASSWDRASYEQYF | TGTGCCAGCAGTTGGGACAGGGCTTCCTACGAGCAGTACTTC
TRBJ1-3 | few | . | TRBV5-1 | CASSDFAGNTIYF | TGCGCCAGCAGTGATTTCGCTGGAAACACCATATATTTT
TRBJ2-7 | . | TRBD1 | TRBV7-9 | CASSFFTGQFNEQYF | TGTGCCAGCAGCTTCTTCACGGGACAGTTCAACGAGCAGTACTTC
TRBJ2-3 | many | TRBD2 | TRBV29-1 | CSVGGLAGVTDTQYF | TGCAGCGTTGGAGGACTAGCGGGAGTAACAGATACGCAGTATTTT
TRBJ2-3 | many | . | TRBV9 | CASSHPTDPTDTQYF | TGTGCCAGCAGCCACCCGACGGACCCCACAGATACGCAGTATTTT
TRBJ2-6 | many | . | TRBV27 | CASSKFDGANVLTF | TGTGCCAGCAGTAAGTTTGACGGGGCCAACGTCCTGACTTTC
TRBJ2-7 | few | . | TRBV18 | CASSLGASSYEQYF | TGTGCCAGCTCTCTGGGCGCCAGCTCCTACGAGCAGTACTTC
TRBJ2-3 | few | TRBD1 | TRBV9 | CASSARDRAPDTQYF | TGTGCCAGCAGCGCCCGGGACAGGGCCCCCGATACGCAGTATTTT
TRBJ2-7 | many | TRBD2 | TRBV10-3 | CAISDWDSGAYEQYF | TGTGCCATCAGTGATTGGGATAGCGGGGCCTACGAGCAGTACTTC
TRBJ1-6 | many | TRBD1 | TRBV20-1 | CSASETAGGSPLHF | TGCAGTGCTAGTGAAACGGCAGGGGGATCACCCCTCCACTTT
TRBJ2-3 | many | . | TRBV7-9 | CASSLLQPTSTDTQYF | TGTGCCAGCAGCTTATTACAGCCCACTAGCACAGATACGCAGTATTTT
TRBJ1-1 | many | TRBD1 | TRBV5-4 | CASSRGTGPTEAFF | TGTGCCAGCAGCCGCGGGACAGGGCCCACTGAAGCTTTCTTT
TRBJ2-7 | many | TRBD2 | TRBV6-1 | CASSDTSGRAVHEQYF | TGTGCCAGCAGTGACACTAGCGGGAGGGCCGTCCACGAGCAGTACTTC
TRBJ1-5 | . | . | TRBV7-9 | CASSLGPSGVGDQPQHF | TGTGCCAGCAGCTTAGGGCCCTCAGGCGTTGGGGATCAGCCCCAGCATTTT
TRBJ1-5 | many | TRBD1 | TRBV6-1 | CASSTDRVGGNQPQHF | TGTGCCAGCAGCACCGACAGGGTGGGGGGCAATCAGCCCCAGCATTTT
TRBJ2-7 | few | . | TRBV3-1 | CASSLSRGGYEQYF | TGTGCCAGCAGCCTATCGAGGGGTGGGTACGAGCAGTACTTC
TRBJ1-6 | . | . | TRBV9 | CASSVARPNSPLHF | TGTGCCAGCAGCGTAGCTCGGCCAAATTCACCCCTCCACTTT
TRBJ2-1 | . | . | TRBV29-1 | CSVEAANPYNEQFF | TGCAGCGTTGAGGCAGCCAATCCGTACAATGAGCAGTTCTTC
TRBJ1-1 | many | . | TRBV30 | CAWSARGGRGWEAFF | TGTGCCTGGAGTGCCCGGGGGGGGCGCGGATGGGAAGCTTTCTTT
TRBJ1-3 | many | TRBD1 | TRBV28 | CASRRDRGSGNTIYF | TGTGCCAGCAGACGGGACAGGGGCTCTGGAAACACCATATATTTT
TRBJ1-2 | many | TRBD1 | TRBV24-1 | CATSDFRTGGRDGYTF | TGTGCCACCAGTGATTTTCGGACAGGGGGAAGGGATGGCTACACCTTC
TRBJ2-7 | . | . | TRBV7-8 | CASSSRLFATYEQYF | TGTGCCAGCAGCTCCCGCCTTTTCGCGACCTACGAGCAGTACTTC
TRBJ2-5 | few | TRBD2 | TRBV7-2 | CASSRPTSGGHQETQYF | TGTGCCAGCAGCAGACCTACGAGCGGGGGTCACCAAGAGACCCAGTACTTC
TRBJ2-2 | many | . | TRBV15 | CATSSGGTNTGELFF | TGTGCCACCAGCAGTGGGGGAACGAACACCGGGGAGCTGTTTTTT
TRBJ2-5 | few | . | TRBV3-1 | CASSQDGLGETQYF | TGTGCCAGCAGCCAAGATGGATTAGGAGAGACCCAGTACTTC
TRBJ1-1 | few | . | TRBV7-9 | CASSPSQNTEAFF | TGTGCCAGCAGCCCATCACAGAACACTGAAGCTTTCTTT
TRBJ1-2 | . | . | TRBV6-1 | CASDPGPNYGYTF | TGTGCCAGCGACCCGGGCCCCAACTATGGCTACACCTTC
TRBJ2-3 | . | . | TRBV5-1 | CASSPGTFTDTQYF | TGCGCCAGCAGCCCCGGGACCTTCACAGATACGCAGTATTTT
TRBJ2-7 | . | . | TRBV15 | CATSRDAYRSDEQYF | TGTGCCACCAGCAGAGATGCCTACAGGAGCGACGAGCAGTACTTC
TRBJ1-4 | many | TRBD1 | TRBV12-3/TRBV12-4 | CASSQQGAISNEKLFF | TGTGCCAGCAGTCAACAGGGGGCGATTTCTAATGAAAAACTGTTTTTT
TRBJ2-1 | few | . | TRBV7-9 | CASTNNEQFF | TGTGCCAGCACAAACAATGAGCAGTTCTTC
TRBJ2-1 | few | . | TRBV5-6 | CASSLSLHEQFF | TGTGCCAGCAGCTTGAGTCTACATGAGCAGTTCTTC
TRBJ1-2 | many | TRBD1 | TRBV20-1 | CSAEDRGQGGPNYGYTF | TGCAGTGCGGAAGACAGGGGGCAGGGCGGTCCTAACTATGGCTACACCTTC
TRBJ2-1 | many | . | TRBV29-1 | CSVWATYNEQFF | TGCAGCGTTTGGGCGACGTACAATGAGCAGTTCTTC
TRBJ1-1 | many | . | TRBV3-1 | CASSQDFTASNTEAFF | TGTGCCAGCAGCCAAGATTTCACAGCATCGAACACTGAAGCTTTCTTT
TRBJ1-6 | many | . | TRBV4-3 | CASSQERDNSPLHF | TGCGCCAGCAGCCAAGAGCGGGATAATTCACCCCTCCACTTT
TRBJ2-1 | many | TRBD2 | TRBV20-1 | CSAINPGLAGGGEQFF | TGCAGTGCCATAAACCCGGGACTAGCGGGGGGTGGGGAGCAGTTCTTC
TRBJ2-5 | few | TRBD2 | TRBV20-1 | CCASRTRGAEETQYF | TGCTGTGCTTCCAGGACTAGAGGTGCGGAGGAGACCCAGTACTTC
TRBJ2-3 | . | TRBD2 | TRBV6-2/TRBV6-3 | CASSPKWHLAGGPVGADTQYF | TGTGCCAGCAGTCCTAAATGGCATCTAGCGGGAGGGCCCGTTGGGGCAGATACGCAGTATTTT
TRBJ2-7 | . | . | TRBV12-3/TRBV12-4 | CASSPRHEQYF | TGTGCCAGCAGTCCACGCCACGAGCAGTACTTC
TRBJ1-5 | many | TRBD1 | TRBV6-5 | CASSLGEGAGWLQHF | TGTGCCAGCAGTTTGGGTGAGGGGGCAGGTTGGCTCCAGCATTTT
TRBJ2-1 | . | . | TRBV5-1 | CASSLVGGDNEQFF | TGCGCCAGCAGCTTGGTTGGCGGGGACAATGAGCAGTTCTTC
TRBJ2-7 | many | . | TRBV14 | CASSQDFLGQTYEQYF | TGTGCCAGCAGCCAAGATTTTTTAGGGCAGACCTACGAGCAGTACTTC